Each of the 15 T cell receptor beta chains below was sequenced from the same sample in a study of siplizumab effects on memory and regulatory T cells (dated by TCRdb to about 2019). Libraries came from the immunoSEQ multiplex PCR assay. This immuneACCESS table, as held by TCRdb, lists in-frame sequences with V and J called but not all clones. Of the missing ones, under half trace to an unresolved V gene in checked studies; the others have no known cause. Recorded for this sample are approximately 82,000 clones; roughly 86% of them occurred a single time. The ten largest clones add up to approximately 1.5% of the sample. Sequencing used Tregs sorted from blood. The receptors derive from a human donor in good health.

V and J are TRBV6-1 and TRBJ2-7; D is perhaps TRBD1 or TRBD2 (5 bases each). Trimming stripped 3 bases from V and 3 bases from J, with 12 bases between. Germline V gives CDR1 MNHNS, CDR2 SASEGT. The CDR3 contains 14 residues. Here the CDR3 reads CASSEAGAGYEQYF. The CDR3 coding sequence is TGTGCCAGCAGTGAGGCCGGGGCGGGCTACGAGCAGTACTTC.

The chain couples TRBV28 to TRBJ1-2, with D tentatively TRBD1 (5 bases). CDR1 is MDHEN, CDR2 SYDVKM, per germline. Trimming stripped 5 bases from V and 7 bases from J, with 17 bases between. The CDR3 spans 14 residues. CDR3 sequence (DNA): TGTGCCAGCAGTACATTCGACAGTCTCTTTGGCTACACCTTC. Its protein product is CASSTFDSLFGYTF.

CDR3 loop: CASSELGRGYTDTQYF. The CDR3 DNA is TGTGCCAGCAGTGAATTGGGGCGGGGGTACACAGATACGCAGTATTTT. This chain joins TRBV2 and TRBJ2-3; 7 bases fit TRBD2. J was trimmed by 2 bases and V by 2 bases; bases with no gene match: 7. This CDR3 contains 16 residues. CDR1 and CDR2 from the germline V gene are SNHLY and FYNNEI. Combining the CDR3 with reference TRBV2 and TRBJ2-3 gives the whole variable domain EPEVTQTPSHQVTQMGQEVILRCVPISNHLYFYWYRQILGQKVEFLVSFYNNEISEKSEIFDDQFSVERPDGSNFTLKIRSTKLEDSAMYFCASSELGRGYTDTQYFGPGTRLTVL.

V gene TRBV20-1 combines with J gene TRBJ1-1; D is ambiguous. V lost 8 bases and J 1 base, leaving 8 bases between the germline ends. The CDR3 runs 11 residues. Looked up from germline, CDR1 is DFQATT and CDR2 is SNEGSKA (reference sequence). The CDR3 spells CSFRENTEAFF. The CDR3, as DNA: TGCAGTTTTAGGGAGAACACTGAAGCTTTCTTT.

The chain carries TRBV7-2 and TRBJ2-7; TRBD1 is a possible D gene (5 bases). The V and J ends lost 5 bases and 1 base respectively, with 6 bases between them. CDR3 size: 12 residues. Germline assignment: CDR1 SGHTA and CDR2 FQGNSA. The CDR3: CASSRTSYEQYF. CDR3 DNA: TGTGCCAGCAGCCGGACATCCTACGAGCAGTACTTC.

This sequence joins TRBV30 and TRBJ2-2, with a possible D match to TRBD1 (5 bases). Deletions cut 3 bases from V and 10 bases from J, with 21 bases between. The CDR3 extends over 15 amino acids. Per germline, CDR1 GTSNPN and CDR2 SVGIG (reference sequence). In DNA, the CDR3 is TGTGCCTGGAGCGTACAATCAAAAGGGGCGCCGGAGCTGTTTTTT. Its protein is CAWSVQSKGAPELFF. The full variable domain, completed using reference TRBV30 and TRBJ2-2, is SQTIHQWPATLVQPVGSPLSLECTVEGTSNPNLYWYRQAAGRGLQLLFYSVGIGQISSEVPQNLSASRPQDRQFILSSKKLLLSDSGFYLCAWSVQSKGAPELFFGEGSRLTVL.

The CDR3 region is CASSYAMNTEAFF. The CDR3 coding sequence is TGTGCCAGCAGTTACGCCATGAACACTGAAGCTTTCTTT. This chain links TRBV6-6 with TRBJ1-1; D ambiguous. Germline loops: CDR1 MNHNY, CDR2 SVGAGI (reference sequence). V was pared by 2 bases and J by 0 bases, with 4 bases between. CDR3 size: 13 residues.

The chain carries TRBV28 and TRBJ1-6; 9 bases are shared with TRBD1. Germline CDR1 is MDHEN and CDR2 is SYDVKM. The CDR3 runs 16 residues. The V gene end was trimmed by 6 bases and the J gene end by 6 bases; junction bases not matched to a gene: 9. The CDR3 DNA is TGTGCCAGCAGACCTCATATGGGACAGGGTAATTCACCCCTCCACTTT. This gives the protein CASRPHMGQGNSPLHF.

The chain couples TRBV5-1 to TRBJ1-3; D not certain. V shed 5 bases and J shed 0 bases, with 9 bases lying between them. The germline V gene encodes CDR1 SGHRS and CDR2 YFSETQ. The CDR3 has 14 amino acids. Written as DNA, the CDR3 is TGCGCCAGCAGTGGATCGGTCTCTGGAAACACCATATATTTT. Amino acids: CASSGSVSGNTIYF. The full variable domain, with the rest looked up from reference TRBV5-1 and TRBJ1-3, is KAGVTQTPRYLIKTRGQQVTLSCSPISGHRSVSWYQQTPGQGLQFLFEYFSETQRNKGNFPGRFSGRQFSNSRSEMNVSTLELGDSALYLCASSGSVSGNTIYFGEGSWLTVV.

V and J are TRBV4-2 and TRBJ1-4; D is possibly TRBD1 (5 bases). This CDR3 has 17 amino acids. CDR1 LGHNA and CDR2 YNFKEQ come from the germline V gene. Trimming pared 0 bases from V and 8 bases from J, leaving 19 bases between. The CDR3 DNA is TGTGCCAGCAGCCAAGAGTGGGTGGCGGGGGTAAGAGAAAAACTGTTTTTT. This translates into CASSQEWVAGVREKLFF.

The chain links TRBV6-1 to TRBJ1-1; D call uncertain. This CDR3 is 13 amino acids long. Trimming removed 4 bases at V and 7 bases at J, with 13 bases between. CDR1 and CDR2 (germline): MNHNS, SASEGT. This chain's CDR3 is CASSGGLADEAFF. CDR3 in DNA: TGTGCCAGCAGTGGGGGTTTGGCTGATGAAGCTTTCTTT.

By sample fraction, this clone is medium-sized (0.01 to 0.1%). The chain is built from TRBV4-1 and TRBJ2-5, with D possibly being TRBD2 (6 bases). The CDR3 is 15 residues long. The ends were cut back, 3 bases at V and 5 bases at J, with 16 bases in the middle. In germline, CDR1 is MGHRA, CDR2 YSYEKL. The CDR3 reads CASSQTLGGRETQYF. CDR3 sequence (DNA): TGCGCCAGCAGCCAGACTTTGGGGGGACGGGAGACCCAGTACTTC.

This clone was seen a handful of times. This chain uses TRBV4-1 with TRBJ1-2, with D unclear. CDR1 is MGHRA, CDR2 YSYEKL, per germline. Trimming removed 0 bases at V and 8 bases at J, with 13 bases between. The CDR3 runs to 14 residues. The CDR3 is CASSQEQRPGGYTF. Here the CDR3 DNA reads TGCGCCAGCAGCCAAGAGCAAAGGCCCGGGGGCTACACCTTC.

V gene TRBV7-2 combines with J gene TRBJ1-3, with no clear D. This CDR3 region has 16 residues. Deletions cut 1 base from V and 0 bases from J, with 10 bases between. Germline lookup yields CDR1 SGHTA and CDR2 FQGNSA. This chain's CDR3 is CASSLGRLLSGNTIYF. In nucleotides, the CDR3 is TGTGCCAGCAGCTTAGGGCGACTGCTCTCTGGAAACACCATATATTTT.

The J gene is TRBJ2-7, the V gene TRBV5-1, with no clear D. The CDR3 has 14 residues. Germline CDR1 reads SGHRS; CDR2 reads YFSETQ. Deletions cut 0 bases from V and 0 bases from J, with 7 bases between. The CDR3 reads CASSLAGVSYEQYF. DNA of the CDR3: TGCGCCAGCAGCTTGGCCGGAGTCTCCTACGAGCAGTACTTC.